These T cell receptor beta chains were read from a single sample in a study of blood T cell repertoires in COVID-19. Sequenced by immunoSEQ multiplex PCR; TCRdb stores in-frame clones only, minus some. The sample has hundreds of thousands of clones, 89% seen once. Material for sequencing was PBMCs or T cells enriched from blood (not recorded which). The receptors stem from a man aged 60 to 75 who had recovered from COVID-19. CDR3s include the opening cysteine and the closing phenylalanine or tryptophan. The D gene is left open where the match is weak. A clone size is listed for some rows: how often the clone was seen (once, few, many), or a class if it is expanded.

d_call: TRBD1
clone_size: -
cdr3_length: 13
j_call: TRBJ2-7
v_call: TRBV2
cdr3_aa: CASTRQGAYEQYF
cdr3_nt: TGTGCCAGCACTAGACAGGGTGCCTACGAGCAGTACTTC

d_call: TRBD2
clone_size: -
cdr3_length: 18
j_call: TRBJ2-3
v_call: TRBV7-9
cdr3_aa: CASSRLAGGRFSADTQYF
cdr3_nt: TGTGCCAGCAGCCGATTAGCGGGAGGGCGTTTTAGTGCAGATACGCAGTATTTT

d_call: TRBD1
clone_size: few
cdr3_length: 14
j_call: TRBJ2-5
v_call: TRBV9
cdr3_aa: CASTPTGGLETQYF
cdr3_nt: TGTGCCAGCACCCCGACAGGGGGTTTGGAGACCCAGTACTTC

d_call: TRBD2
clone_size: -
cdr3_length: 18
j_call: TRBJ2-1
v_call: TRBV5-4
cdr3_aa: CASSLGGLAGGLSNEQFF
cdr3_nt: TGTGCCAGCAGCTTGGGGGGACTAGCGGGAGGTCTGTCGAATGAGCAGTTCTTC

d_call: TRBD2
clone_size: -
cdr3_length: 18
j_call: TRBJ2-1
v_call: TRBV9
cdr3_aa: CASSATLLAGGYSDEQFF
cdr3_nt: TGTGCCAGCAGCGCTACCCTACTAGCGGGAGGATATAGCGATGAGCAGTTCTTC

d_call: TRBD1
clone_size: -
cdr3_length: 17
j_call: TRBJ2-1
v_call: TRBV5-1
cdr3_aa: CASSWNPGQGSYNEQFF
cdr3_nt: TGCGCCAGCAGCTGGAACCCGGGACAGGGGTCCTACAATGAGCAGTTCTTC

d_call: -
clone_size: -
cdr3_length: 12
j_call: TRBJ1-6
v_call: TRBV3-1/TRBV3-2
cdr3_aa: CASSQDRLPLHF
cdr3_nt: TGTGCCAGCAGCCAAGACCGTTTACCCCTCCACTTT

d_call: -
clone_size: -
cdr3_length: 13
j_call: TRBJ1-1
v_call: TRBV29-1
cdr3_aa: CSVHTGSNTEAFF
cdr3_nt: TGCAGCGTCCATACAGGGTCCAACACTGAAGCTTTCTTT

d_call: -
clone_size: -
cdr3_length: 15
j_call: TRBJ1-1
v_call: TRBV7-6
cdr3_aa: CASSLGGPMNTEAFF
cdr3_nt: TGTGCCAGCAGCTTAGGAGGGCCTATGAACACTGAAGCTTTCTTT

d_call: TRBD1
clone_size: -
cdr3_length: 19
j_call: TRBJ2-3
v_call: TRBV7-9
cdr3_aa: CASSGYGTGARGPTDTQYF
cdr3_nt: TGTGCCAGCAGCGGTTACGGGACAGGGGCGCGAGGGCCCACAGATACGCAGTATTTT

d_call: -
clone_size: once
cdr3_length: 13
j_call: TRBJ2-4
v_call: TRBV12-3/TRBV12-4
cdr3_aa: CASSLWAKNIQYF
cdr3_nt: TGTGCCAGCAGCCTATGGGCCAAAAACATTCAGTACTTC

d_call: -
clone_size: -
cdr3_length: 14
j_call: TRBJ2-2
v_call: TRBV23-1
cdr3_aa: CASSQFSSTGELFF
cdr3_nt: TGCGCCAGCAGTCAATTTAGCAGCACCGGGGAGCTGTTTTTT

d_call: -
clone_size: -
cdr3_length: 19
j_call: TRBJ2-3
v_call: TRBV7-5
cdr3_aa: CARSCGTRVSWVMADTQYF
cdr3_nt: TGTGCCAGAAGTTGCGGGACTAGGGTCAGTTGGGTAATGGCAGATACGCAGTATTTT

d_call: -
clone_size: -
cdr3_length: 17
j_call: TRBJ1-3
v_call: TRBV5-1
cdr3_aa: CASSYGRGPSSGNTIYF
cdr3_nt: TGCGCCAGCAGCTACGGCAGGGGCCCGAGCTCTGGAAACACCATATATTTT

d_call: TRBD2
clone_size: -
cdr3_length: 16
j_call: TRBJ2-7
v_call: TRBV4-1
cdr3_aa: CASSRKGLADSYEQYF
cdr3_nt: TGCGCCAGCAGCCGGAAGGGTCTAGCGGATTCCTACGAGCAGTACTTC

d_call: -
clone_size: -
cdr3_length: 14
j_call: TRBJ1-6
v_call: TRBV19
cdr3_aa: CASTQGTYNSPLHF
cdr3_nt: TGTGCCAGTACTCAGGGGACCTATAATTCACCCCTCCACTTT

d_call: TRBD1
clone_size: -
cdr3_length: 15
j_call: TRBJ2-3
v_call: TRBV6-5
cdr3_aa: CASSYGTGDSDTQYF
cdr3_nt: TGTGCCAGCAGTTACGGGACAGGGGATTCAGATACGCAGTATTTT